The subject of this entry is one T cell receptor (beta chain). The antigen this receptor binds is unknown. No much larger clone exists at a distance of one base, and base qualities are not known. TCRbeta CDR3 regions were amplified from genomic DNA using the immunoSEQ Assay, a bias-controlled multiplex PCR. Per the source publication's procedure: The number of nucleated cells in each sample was estimated from the amplification of reference gene primers within the assay. Sequence reads were collapsed and filtered to measure the absolute abundance of every unique TCRbeta CDR3 rearrangement. For each sample, productive Simpson clonality was calculated as the square root of Simpson's diversity index across productive rearrangements. TCRdb provides this immuneACCESS table in a form limited to in-frame rearrangements. Some clones are lacking; in checked studies, under half of them reflect an unresolved V gene, and why the rest are absent is not known. That table furnishes V, J and clone size, whereas the DNA furnished D and trimming. In all, the sample holds more than 30,000 clones, and more than 75% of those were seen once. Jointly, the top ten make up around 24% of the sample.

The CDR3 sequence holds 14 residues, the cysteine and phenylalanine included. The kept DNA is CDR3 alone, 42 bases in frame from the first base. V is cut by 3 bases and J by 4 bases, and the space between the germline ends is 12 bases. Per the germline V gene, MDHEN is the CDR1 and SYDVKM is the CDR2. The sample is drawn from a study of blood T cell repertoires in COVID-19 (dated by TCRdb to 2018 to 2021). Looking at the study overall: Samples from collaborators originated in the United States, Italy and Spain and spanned both the acute and convalescent phases of COVID-19. Sample metadata almost always included a de-identified subject ID, COVID-19 status, age in years and sex. Samples were obtained from the ongoing ImmuneRACE study (first 160 participants) and from over a thousand subjects provided by 6 global collaborators. The prospective study material was composed of cDNA or gDNA derived from T cells, B-cell-depleted T cells, or PBMCs. Deeply sampled blood TCRbeta repertoires from subjects exposed to, actively infected with, or recovered from COVID-19 were included in the dataset. The repertoires were released in a freely available public database meant as a resource for research on the immune response to SARS-CoV-2. HLA class I and class II types, where available, came from metadata supplied by the sample provider rather than from assay-based typing. What the research found in general, with its limitations: Clinical and demographic metadata were provided uncurated, with the amount varying by source and participant.

Collaborating institutions collected whole blood in K2EDTA tubes following their own protocols. Collaborator samples were shipped for TCRbeta analysis as frozen whole blood, isolated PBMCs, or DNA extracted from either sample type. Sequencing used peripheral blood. The sequence derives from a man aged 45 to 65 with active or convalescent COVID-19. The chain is made from TRBV28 and TRBJ1-2; TRBD1 is perhaps the D gene, given 6 matching bases. The CDR3 reads as follows: CASSFTGQGYGYTF. The DNA reads TGTGCCAGCAGTTTTACAGGGCAGGGCTATGGCTACACCTTC.